This T cell receptor beta chain was captured by sequencing in a study of blood T cell repertoires in COVID-19. About the study: The United States, Italy and Spain were the sources of the acute and convalescent COVID-19 samples. PBMCs, B-cell-depleted T cells, or T cells provided the cDNA or gDNA that made up the material.

This clone appeared a single time. The CDR3 covers 17 residues. From germline, CDR1 is MRHNA and CDR2 SNTAGT. The junction had 8 bases not matched to a gene; V was cut back by 4 bases and J by 0 bases. In the original analysis: Reference gene primer amplification gave estimated nucleated cell counts. TCRdb keeps only in-frame clones here, not all; method: immunoSEQ multiplex PCR. V and J calls and clone size follow that table, whereas D and trimming were derived from the DNA. Of around 190,000 clones listed, 76% are singletons. The TCR was taken from a woman in her forties or fifties with active or convalescent COVID-19. The J gene is TRBJ1-5, the V gene TRBV6-4, with 8 bases that match TRBD1. Sequencing input: peripheral blood. The CDR3 region is CASSGDRPLLSNQPQHF. DNA for the CDR3: TGTGCCAGCAGTGGGGACAGGCCACTTCTTAGCAATCAGCCCCAGCATTTT.